The 6 T cell receptor beta chains in this list originate from one sample, sequenced in a study of regulatory T cells in long-lasting Graves disease. This sample's time point: newly diagnosed GD, antithyroid drugs for less than 3 months. Making the TCR library involved RNA that had been extracted from PBMCs. Both iRepertoire HTBI primers and Arm-PCR of CDR3 regions were used to build the TCR beta libraries. TCRdb re-called the multiplex PCR reads through MiXCR, storing one row per CDR3 protein. This table has a few hundred thousand distinct CDR3 sequences, under 20% appearing once. The same sample was also used in a study of T cells in Graves' hyperthyroidism and ophthalmopathy.

This specimen consisted of peripheral blood mononuclear cells (PBMCs), obtained at new diagnosis, from a patient treated with antithyroid drugs. These receptors all stem from a woman aged 18-29 years with Graves disease.

This clonotype has at least ten counts. This rearrangement joins TRBV5-1 to TRBJ1-6; D unclear. Trimming cost V 4 bases and J 7 bases, with 21 bases left between them. The CDR3 contains 17 residues. The germline CDR1 and CDR2 sequences are SGHRS and YFSETQ. The CDR3 coding sequence is TGCGCCAGCAGCCCTGTGGGGAACCAGGCCTCCAATTCACCCCTCCACTTT. Encoded protein: CASSPVGNQASNSPLHF.

This clonotype was observed at least ten times. The rearrangement uses TRBV5-1 and TRBJ2-7; possibly TRBD1 for D (5 bases). The CDR3 is made up of 14 amino acids. CDR1 and CDR2 from the germline V gene are SGHRS and YFSETQ. Trimming pared 0 bases from V and 5 bases from J, leaving 12 bases between. The CDR3 DNA reads as TGCGCCAGCAGCTTGGTTCTAGGGGCTAACGAGCAGTACTTC. Its translation is CASSLVLGANEQYF.

In this sample, this clonotype turned up a few times. The rearrangement uses TRBV9 and TRBJ2-3, with 8 bases fitting TRBD2. This CDR3 comprises 15 residues. The V segment lost 0 bases and the J segment 8 bases; nucleotides outside the gene matches: 8. Germline CDR1 SGDLS, CDR2 YYNGEE. The CDR3 nucleotides read TGTGCCAGCAGCGTAGAACAGCGGGAGTATACTACGCAGTATTTT. Protein: CASSVEQREYTTQYF. Based on the CDR3 plus reference TRBV9 and TRBJ2-3, the full variable domain is DSGVTQTPKHLITATGQRVTLRCSPRSGDLSVYWYQQSLDQGLQFLIQYYNGEERAKGNILERFSAQQFPDLHSELNLSSLELGDSALYFCASSVEQREYTTQYFGPGTRLTVL.

The J gene is TRBJ2-2, the V gene TRBV19; TRBD1 agrees at 7 bases. Germline CDR1 and CDR2: LNHDA and SQIVND (reference sequence). V was pared by 7 bases and J by 5 bases, with 10 bases of the junction left unmatched. The CDR3 sequence is 15 residues long. This chain's CDR3 is CASIPGQLGTGELFF. The CDR3, as DNA: TGTGCCAGTATCCCGGGACAGCTTGGAACCGGGGAGCTGTTTTTT.

The V call is TRBV6-2 or TRBV6-3, the J call TRBJ2-2; 10 bases line up with TRBD2. The germline CDR1 and CDR2 sequences are MNHEY and SVGEGT. The V and J ends lost 0 bases and 7 bases, in that order; junction bases with no gene match: 8. The CDR3 spans 17 residues. The CDR3 loop is CASSYSILAGDLGELFF. The DNA of the CDR3 is TGTGCCAGCAGTTACTCGATCCTAGCGGGAGACCTCGGGGAGCTGTTTTTT.

This clonotype was seen at least ten times. The chain recombines TRBV6-2 or TRBV6-3 with TRBJ2-5, with 7 bases matching TRBD1. Germline loops: CDR1 MNHEY, CDR2 SVGEGT. The CDR3 totals 13 residues. J was trimmed by 3 bases and V by 5 bases; bases with no gene match: 3. Here the CDR3 DNA reads TGTGCCAGCAGTGCCACAGGGGAAGAGACCCAGTACTTC. Its protein is CASSATGEETQYF.